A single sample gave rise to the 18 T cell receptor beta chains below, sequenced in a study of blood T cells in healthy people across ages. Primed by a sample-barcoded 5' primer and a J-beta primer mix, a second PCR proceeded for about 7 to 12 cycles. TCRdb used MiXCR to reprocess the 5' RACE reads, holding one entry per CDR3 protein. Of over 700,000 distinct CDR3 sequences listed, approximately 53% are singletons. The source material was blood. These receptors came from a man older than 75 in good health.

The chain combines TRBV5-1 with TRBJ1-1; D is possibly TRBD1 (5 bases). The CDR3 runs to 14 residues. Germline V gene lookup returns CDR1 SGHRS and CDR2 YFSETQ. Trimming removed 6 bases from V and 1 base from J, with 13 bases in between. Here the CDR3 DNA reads TGCGCCAGCACCCCCGGGGCGGGGAACACTGAAGCTTTCTTT. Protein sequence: CASTPGAGNTEAFF. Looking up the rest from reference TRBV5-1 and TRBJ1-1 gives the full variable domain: KAGVTQTPRYLIKTRGQQVTLSCSPISGHRSVSWYQQTPGQGLQFLFEYFSETQRNKGNFPGRFSGRQFSNSRSEMNVSTLELGDSALYLCASTPGAGNTEAFFGQGTRLTVV.

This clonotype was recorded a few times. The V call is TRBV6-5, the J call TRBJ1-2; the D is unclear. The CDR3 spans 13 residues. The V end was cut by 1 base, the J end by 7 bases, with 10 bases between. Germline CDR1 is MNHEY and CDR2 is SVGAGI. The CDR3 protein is CASSYFSAGGYTF. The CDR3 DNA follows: TGTGCCAGCAGTTACTTTTCCGCGGGTGGCTACACCTTC.

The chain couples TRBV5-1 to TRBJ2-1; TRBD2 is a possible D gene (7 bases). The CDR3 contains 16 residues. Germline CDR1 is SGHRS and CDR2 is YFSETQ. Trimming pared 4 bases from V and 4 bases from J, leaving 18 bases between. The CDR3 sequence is CASSLGGAPPYNEQFF. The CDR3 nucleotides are TGCGCCAGCAGCCTGGGGGGGGCGCCCCCATACAATGAGCAGTTCTTC.

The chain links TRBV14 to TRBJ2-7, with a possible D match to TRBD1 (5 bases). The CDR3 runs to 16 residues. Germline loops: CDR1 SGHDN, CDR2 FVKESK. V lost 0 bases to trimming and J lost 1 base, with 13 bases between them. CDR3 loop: CASSQDRQPTSYEQYF. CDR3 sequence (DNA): TGTGCCAGCAGCCAAGATCGACAGCCGACTTCCTACGAGCAGTACTTC.

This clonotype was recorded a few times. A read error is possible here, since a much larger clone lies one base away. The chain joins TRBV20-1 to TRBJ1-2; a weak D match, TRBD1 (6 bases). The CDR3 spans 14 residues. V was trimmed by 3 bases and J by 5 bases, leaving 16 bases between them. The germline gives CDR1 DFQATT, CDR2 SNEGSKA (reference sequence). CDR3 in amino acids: CSASSWGGAYGYTF. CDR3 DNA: TGCAGTGCTAGCTCTTGGGGGGGCGCGTATGGCTACACCTTC.

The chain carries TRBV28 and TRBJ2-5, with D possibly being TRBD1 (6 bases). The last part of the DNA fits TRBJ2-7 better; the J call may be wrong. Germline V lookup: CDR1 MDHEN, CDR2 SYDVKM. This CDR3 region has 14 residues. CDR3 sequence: CASSFNRVPNEQYF. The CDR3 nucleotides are TGTGCCAGCAGTTTCAACAGGGTCCCCAACGAGCAGTACTTC.

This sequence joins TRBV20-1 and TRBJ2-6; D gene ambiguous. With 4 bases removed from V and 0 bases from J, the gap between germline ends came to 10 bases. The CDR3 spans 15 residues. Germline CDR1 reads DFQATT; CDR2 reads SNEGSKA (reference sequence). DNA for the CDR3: TGCAGTGCTACGATGCTGACCTCTGGGGCCAACGTCCTGACTTTC. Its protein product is CSATMLTSGANVLTF.

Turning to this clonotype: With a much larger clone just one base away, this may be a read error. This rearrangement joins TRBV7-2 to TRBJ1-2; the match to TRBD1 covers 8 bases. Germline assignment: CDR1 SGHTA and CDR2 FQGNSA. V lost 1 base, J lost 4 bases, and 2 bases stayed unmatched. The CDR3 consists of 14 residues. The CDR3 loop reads CASSLGQGFYGYTF. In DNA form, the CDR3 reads TGTGCCAGCAGCTTAGGACAGGGGTTCTATGGCTACACCTTC.

This CDR3 reads CSAEALQAGRALETQYF. Here the CDR3 DNA reads TGCAGTGCTGAAGCGCTGCAAGCCGGGAGGGCCTTGGAGACCCAGTACTTC. The gene calls are TRBV20-1 and TRBJ2-5, with 8 bases lining up with TRBD2. V trimming: 5 bases; J trimming: 5 bases; junction bases outside the gene matches: 19. The CDR3 is 17 residues long. CDR1 is DFQATT and CDR2 is SNEGSKA in the germline V gene (reference sequence).

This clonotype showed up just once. CDR3 sequence: CASSPFFGGQETQFF. CDR3 DNA: TGTGCCAGCTCACCCTTCTTCGGAGGGCAGGAGACCCAGTTCTTC. The chain uses TRBV18 and TRBJ2-1; TRBD2 might be the D (6 bases). Germline V gives CDR1 KGHSH, CDR2 LQKENI. The CDR3 totals 15 residues. V was pared by 3 bases and J by 13 bases, with 22 bases between.

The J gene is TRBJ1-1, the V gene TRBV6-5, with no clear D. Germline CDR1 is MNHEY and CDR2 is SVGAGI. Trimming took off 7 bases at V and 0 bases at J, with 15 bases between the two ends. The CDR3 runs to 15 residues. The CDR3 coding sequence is TGTGCCAGCAATACCATGGGCGGCCTGAACACTGAAGCTTTCTTT. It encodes CASNTMGGLNTEAFF.

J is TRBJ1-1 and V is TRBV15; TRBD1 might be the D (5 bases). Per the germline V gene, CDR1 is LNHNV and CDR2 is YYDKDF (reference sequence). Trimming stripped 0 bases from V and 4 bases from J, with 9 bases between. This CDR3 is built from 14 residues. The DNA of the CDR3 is TGTGCCACCAGCAGAGATCCCGACAGCACTGAAGCTTTCTTT. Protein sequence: CATSRDPDSTEAFF.

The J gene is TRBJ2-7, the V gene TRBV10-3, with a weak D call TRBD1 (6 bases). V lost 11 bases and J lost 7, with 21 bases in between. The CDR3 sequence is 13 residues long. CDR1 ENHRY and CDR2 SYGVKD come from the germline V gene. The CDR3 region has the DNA TGTGCCTCCCGTGAGGTTACGAGGGGGGAGCAGTACTTC. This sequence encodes CASREVTRGEQYF.

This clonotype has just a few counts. CDR3: CASTTITSTDTQYF. CDR3 sequence (DNA): TGTGCCAGCACCACTATTACTAGCACAGATACGCAGTATTTT. This chain connects TRBV13 to TRBJ2-3; no clear D gene. Germline V lookup: CDR1 PRHDT, CDR2 FYEKMQ (reference sequence). There are 14 residues in the CDR3. Deletions cut 7 bases from V and 0 bases from J, with 11 bases between.

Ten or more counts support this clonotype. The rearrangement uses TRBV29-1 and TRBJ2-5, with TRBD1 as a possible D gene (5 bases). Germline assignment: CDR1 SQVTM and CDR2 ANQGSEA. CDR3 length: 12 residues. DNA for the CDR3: TGCAGTCACGCACCTGGGGCGGAGACCCAGTACTTC. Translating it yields CSHAPGAETQYF.

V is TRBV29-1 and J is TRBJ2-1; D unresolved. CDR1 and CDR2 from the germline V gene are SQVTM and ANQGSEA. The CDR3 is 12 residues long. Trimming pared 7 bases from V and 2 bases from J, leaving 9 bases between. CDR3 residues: CSAVRAYNEQFF. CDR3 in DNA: TGCAGCGCTGTAAGGGCCTACAATGAGCAGTTCTTC.

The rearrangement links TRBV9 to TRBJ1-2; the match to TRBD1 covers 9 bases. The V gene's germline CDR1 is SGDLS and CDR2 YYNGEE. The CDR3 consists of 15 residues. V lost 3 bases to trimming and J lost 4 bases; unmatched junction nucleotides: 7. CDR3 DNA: TGTGCCAGCAGCGGCCCGGGACAGGGTATCTATGGCTACACCTTC. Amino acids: CASSGPGQGIYGYTF.

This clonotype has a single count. The CDR3 DNA reads as TGCGCCAGCAGCGGGACAGGGGGCAAAGAGACCCAGTACTTC. Translated, it gives CASSGTGGKETQYF. The J gene is TRBJ2-5, the V gene TRBV10-1, with 12 bases fitting TRBD1. Germline V gives CDR1 WNHNN, CDR2 SYGVQD (reference sequence). This CDR3 spans 14 amino acids. The V gene end was trimmed by 6 bases and the J gene end by 3 bases; junction bases not matched to a gene: 2.